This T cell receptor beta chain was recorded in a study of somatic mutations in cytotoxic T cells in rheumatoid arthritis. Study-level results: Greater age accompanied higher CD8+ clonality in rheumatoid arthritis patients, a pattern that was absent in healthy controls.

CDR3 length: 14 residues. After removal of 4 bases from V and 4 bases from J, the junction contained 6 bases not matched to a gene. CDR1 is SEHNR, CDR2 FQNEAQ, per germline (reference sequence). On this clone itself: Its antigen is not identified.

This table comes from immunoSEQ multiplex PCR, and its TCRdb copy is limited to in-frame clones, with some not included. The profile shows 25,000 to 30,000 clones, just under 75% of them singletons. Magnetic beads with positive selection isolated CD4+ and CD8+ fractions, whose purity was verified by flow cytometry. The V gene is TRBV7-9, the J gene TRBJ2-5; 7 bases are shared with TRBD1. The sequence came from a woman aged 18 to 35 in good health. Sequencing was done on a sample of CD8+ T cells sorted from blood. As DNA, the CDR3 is TGTGCCAGCAGCTACGACAGGGAACGAGAGACCCAGTACTTC. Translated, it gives CASSYDRERETQYF.